This T cell receptor (beta chain) was profiled in a study of T cell responses to AZD1222 COVID-19 vaccine. The study's findings and limits: Just five or six AZD1222 recipients tested seropositive at baseline. Repertoire collection took place solely once the T cell response had peaked. Regions left unmutated in variants are reportedly the target of nearly half of spike-specific TCRs. Donors in the cohort were predominantly white British and more often female, and clonal diversity was possibly underestimated.

Measured with immunoSEQ multiplex PCR; TCRdb has only the in-frame clones, and not every one. The sample shows 200,000 to 250,000 clones, about 92% of them seen only once. This clone appeared once. Its matching antigen is unknown. The V gene lost 2 bases and the J gene lost 4 bases, with 17 bases spanning the gap. The CDR3 runs 16 residues. CDR1 and CDR2 (germline): SGHAT, FQNNGV. This specimen was peripheral blood, taken on day 0 of MenACWY control vaccination. This TCR was sampled from an adult in good health. The rearrangement links TRBV11-2 to TRBJ2-5; either TRBD1 or TRBD2 may fit D (5 bases each). The CDR3 region is CASSLRGGSGLETQYF. CDR3 nucleotides: TGTGCCAGCAGCTTAAGGGGTGGGTCGGGGTTAGAGACCCAGTACTTC.